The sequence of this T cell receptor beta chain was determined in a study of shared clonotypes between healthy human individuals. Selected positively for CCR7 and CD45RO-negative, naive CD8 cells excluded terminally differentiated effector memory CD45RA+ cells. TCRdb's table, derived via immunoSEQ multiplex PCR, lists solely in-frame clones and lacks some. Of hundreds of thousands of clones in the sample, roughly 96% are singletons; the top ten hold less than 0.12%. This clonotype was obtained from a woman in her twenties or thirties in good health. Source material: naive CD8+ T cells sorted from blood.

DNA of the CDR3: TGTGCCAGCAGTGACCCCCGGACAGGGACGAACGAGCAGTACTTC. Protein product: CASSDPRTGTNEQYF. The chain carries TRBV2 and TRBJ2-7, with 8 bases that match TRBD1. CDR1 is SNHLY and CDR2 is FYNNEI in the germline V gene. V lost 3 bases, J lost 5 bases, and 9 bases stayed unmatched. CDR3 length equals 15 residues.